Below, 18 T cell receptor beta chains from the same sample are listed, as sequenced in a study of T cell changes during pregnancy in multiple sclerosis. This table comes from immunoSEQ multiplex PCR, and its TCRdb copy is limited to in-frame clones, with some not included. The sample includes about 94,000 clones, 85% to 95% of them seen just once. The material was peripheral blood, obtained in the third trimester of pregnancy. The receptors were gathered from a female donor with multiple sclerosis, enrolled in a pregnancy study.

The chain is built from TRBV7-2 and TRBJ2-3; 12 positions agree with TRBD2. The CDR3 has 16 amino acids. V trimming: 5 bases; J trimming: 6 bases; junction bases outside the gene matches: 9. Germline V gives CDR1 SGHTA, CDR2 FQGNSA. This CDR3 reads CASSPLAGGPSDTQYF. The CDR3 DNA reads TGTGCCAGCAGCCCCCTAGCGGGAGGGCCGTCGGATACGCAGTATTTT.

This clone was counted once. CDR3 DNA: TGCGCCAGCAGCCGTTCAGGGGGACCGACGAACACTGAAGCTTTCTTT. Translated, it gives CASSRSGGPTNTEAFF. The chain employs TRBV4-1 and TRBJ1-1; 7 nucleotides match TRBD1. Looked up from germline, CDR1 is MGHRA and CDR2 is YSYEKL. With V trimmed by 4 bases and J by 1 base, 9 bases remained unmatched. The CDR3 sequence is 16 residues long.

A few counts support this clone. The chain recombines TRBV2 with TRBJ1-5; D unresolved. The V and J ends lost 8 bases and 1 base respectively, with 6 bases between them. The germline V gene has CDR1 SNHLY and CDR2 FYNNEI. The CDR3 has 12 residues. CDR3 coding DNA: TGTGCCAGCTTGGGCAGCAATCAGCCCCAGCATTTT. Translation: CASLGSNQPQHF.

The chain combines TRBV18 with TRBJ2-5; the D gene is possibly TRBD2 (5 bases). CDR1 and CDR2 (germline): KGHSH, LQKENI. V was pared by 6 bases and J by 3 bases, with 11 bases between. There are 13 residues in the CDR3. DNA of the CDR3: TGTGCCAGCTCGGGTAGCGTTGAAGAGACCCAGTACTTC. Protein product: CASSGSVEETQYF.

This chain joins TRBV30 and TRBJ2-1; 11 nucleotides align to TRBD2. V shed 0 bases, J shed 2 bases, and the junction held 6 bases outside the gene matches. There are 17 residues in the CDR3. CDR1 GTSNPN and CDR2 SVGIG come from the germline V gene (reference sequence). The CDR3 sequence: CAWSVMGLAETYNEQFF. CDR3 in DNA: TGTGCCTGGAGTGTCATGGGACTAGCGGAAACCTACAATGAGCAGTTCTTC.

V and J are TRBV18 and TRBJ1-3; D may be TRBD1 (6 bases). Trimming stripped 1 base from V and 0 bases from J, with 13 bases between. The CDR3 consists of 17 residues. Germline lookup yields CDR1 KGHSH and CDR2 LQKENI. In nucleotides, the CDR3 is TGTGCCAGCTCACCACTTGGCAGGGGCCCCTCTGGAAACACCATATATTTT. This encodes CASSPLGRGPSGNTIYF.

CDR3: CASSTLSTGWGYTF. The CDR3 DNA reads as TGTGCCAGTAGTACCTTATCGACAGGTTGGGGCTACACCTTC. The J gene is TRBJ1-2, the V gene TRBV19, with D perhaps TRBD1 (6 bases). This CDR3 contains 14 residues. The V gene's germline CDR1 is LNHDA and CDR2 SQIVND (reference sequence). V was trimmed by 4 bases and J by 8 bases, leaving 17 bases between them.

The CDR3: CASSLSPLDRVVSGNTIYF. In DNA form, the CDR3 reads TGTGCCAGCAGCTTAAGTCCCCTCGACAGGGTAGTTTCTGGAAACACCATATATTTT. V is TRBV11-2 and J is TRBJ1-3; 7 nucleotides agree with TRBD1. The CDR3 is 19 residues long. CDR1 and CDR2 (germline): SGHAT, FQNNGV. The V and J ends lost 2 bases and 1 base, in that order; junction bases with no gene match: 14.

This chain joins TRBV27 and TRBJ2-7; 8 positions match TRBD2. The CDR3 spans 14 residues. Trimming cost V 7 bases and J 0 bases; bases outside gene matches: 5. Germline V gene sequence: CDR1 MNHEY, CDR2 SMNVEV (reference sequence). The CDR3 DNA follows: TGTGCCAGCAAGCGACTAGCGACCTCCTACGAGCAGTACTTC. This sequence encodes CASKRLATSYEQYF.

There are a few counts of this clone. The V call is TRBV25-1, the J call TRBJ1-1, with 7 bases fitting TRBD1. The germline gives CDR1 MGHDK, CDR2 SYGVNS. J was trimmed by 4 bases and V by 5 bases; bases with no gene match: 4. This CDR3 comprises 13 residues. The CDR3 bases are TGTGCCAGCAGTATCCACAGGGGCACTGAAGCTTTCTTT. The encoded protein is CASSIHRGTEAFF. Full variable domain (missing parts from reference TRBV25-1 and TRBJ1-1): EADIYQTPRYLVIGTGKKITLECSQTMGHDKMYWYQQDPGMELHLIHYSYGVNSTEKGDLSSESTVSRIRTEHFPLTLESARPSHTSQYLCASSIHRGTEAFFGQGTRLTVV.

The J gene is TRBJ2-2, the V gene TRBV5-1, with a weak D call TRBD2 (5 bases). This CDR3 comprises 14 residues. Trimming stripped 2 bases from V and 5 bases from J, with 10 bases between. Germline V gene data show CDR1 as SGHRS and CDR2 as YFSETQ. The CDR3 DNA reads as TGCGCCAGCAGCTTACGCACGGGGACCGGGGAGCTGTTTTTT. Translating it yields CASSLRTGTGELFF.

The chain's CDR3 is CASTTSGNQETQYF. The CDR3 DNA reads as TGTGCCAGCACGACTAGCGGGAACCAAGAGACCCAGTACTTC. The chain links TRBV6-6 to TRBJ2-5; 11 bases fit TRBD2. The trim removed 7 bases at V and 0 bases at J, leaving 1 base unmatched. This CDR3 has 14 amino acids. CDR1 is MNHNY, CDR2 SVGAGI, per germline (reference sequence).

CDR3 sequence reads: CASSEVSRGLNQPQHF. CDR3 sequence (DNA): TGTGCCAGCAGTGAAGTGAGTCGAGGCCTAAATCAGCCCCAGCATTTT. The chain employs TRBV6-1 and TRBJ1-5; no definite D call. Germline V CDR1 and CDR2: MNHNS, SASEGT. This CDR3 comprises 16 residues. The ends were cut back, 1 base at V and 4 bases at J, with 14 bases in the middle.

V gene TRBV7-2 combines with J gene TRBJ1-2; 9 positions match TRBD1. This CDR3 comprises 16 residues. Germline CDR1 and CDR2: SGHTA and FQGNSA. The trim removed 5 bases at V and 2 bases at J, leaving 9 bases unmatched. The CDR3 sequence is CASSLQGATPNYGYTF. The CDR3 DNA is TGTGCCAGCAGCCTACAGGGGGCAACACCGAACTATGGCTACACCTTC. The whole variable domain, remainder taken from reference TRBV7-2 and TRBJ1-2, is GAGVSQSPSNKVTEKGKDVELRCDPISGHTALYWYRQSLGQGLEFLIYFQGNSAPDKSGLPSDRFSAERTGGSVSTLTIQRTQQEDSAVYLCASSLQGATPNYGYTFGSGTRLTVV.

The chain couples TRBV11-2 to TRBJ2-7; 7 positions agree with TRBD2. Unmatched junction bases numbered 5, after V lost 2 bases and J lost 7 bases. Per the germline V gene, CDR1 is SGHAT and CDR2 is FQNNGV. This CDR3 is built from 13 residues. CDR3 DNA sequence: TGTGCCAGCAGCTTAAGACTAGCCGGTGAGCAGTACTTC. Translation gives CASSLRLAGEQYF.

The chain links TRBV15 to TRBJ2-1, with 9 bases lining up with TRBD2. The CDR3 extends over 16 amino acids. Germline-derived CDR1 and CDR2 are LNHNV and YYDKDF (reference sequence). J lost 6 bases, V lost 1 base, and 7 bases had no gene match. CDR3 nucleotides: TGTGCCACCAGCAGAGCGGGACTAGCAGAAATCAATGAGCAGTTCTTC. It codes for CATSRAGLAEINEQFF. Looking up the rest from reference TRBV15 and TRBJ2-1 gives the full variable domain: DAMVIQNPRYQVTQFGKPVTLSCSQTLNHNVMYWYQQKSSQAPKLLFHYYDKDFNNEADTPDNFQSRRPNTSFCFLDIRSPGLGDTAMYLCATSRAGLAEINEQFFGPGTRLTVL.

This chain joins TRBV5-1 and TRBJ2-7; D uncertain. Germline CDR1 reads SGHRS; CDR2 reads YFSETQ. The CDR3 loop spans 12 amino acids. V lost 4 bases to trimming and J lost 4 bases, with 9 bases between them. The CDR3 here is CASSAEVYEQYF. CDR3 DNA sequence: TGCGCCAGCAGCGCAGAAGTATACGAGCAGTACTTC.

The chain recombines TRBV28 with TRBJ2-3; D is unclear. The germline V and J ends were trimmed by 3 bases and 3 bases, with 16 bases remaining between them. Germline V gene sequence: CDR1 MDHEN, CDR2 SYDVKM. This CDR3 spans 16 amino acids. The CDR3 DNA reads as TGTGCCAGCAGTTTGGTACTATCGGGTGGGACAGATACGCAGTATTTT. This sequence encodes CASSLVLSGGTDTQYF.